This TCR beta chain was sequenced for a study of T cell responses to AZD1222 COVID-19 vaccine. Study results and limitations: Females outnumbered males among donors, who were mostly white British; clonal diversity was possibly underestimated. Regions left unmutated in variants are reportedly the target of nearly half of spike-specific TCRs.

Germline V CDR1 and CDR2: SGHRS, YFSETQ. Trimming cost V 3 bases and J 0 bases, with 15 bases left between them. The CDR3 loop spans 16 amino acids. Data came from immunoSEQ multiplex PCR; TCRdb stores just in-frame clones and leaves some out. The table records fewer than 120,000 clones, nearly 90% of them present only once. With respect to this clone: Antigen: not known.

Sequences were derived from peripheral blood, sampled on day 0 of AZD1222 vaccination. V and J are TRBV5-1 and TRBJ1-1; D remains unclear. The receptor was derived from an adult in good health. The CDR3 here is CASSSLDITVNTEAFF. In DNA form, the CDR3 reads TGCGCCAGCAGCTCTTTGGATATTACAGTGAACACTGAAGCTTTCTTT.